The 9 T cell receptor beta chains below all came from one sample that was sequenced in a study of blood T cell repertoires in COVID-19. Assay: immunoSEQ multiplex PCR; the TCRdb copy retains only in-frame clones and omits some. The sample contains about 75,000 clones, 88% of which appear only once. Sequences were obtained from peripheral blood. All receptors come from a human donor in a cohort sampled during active COVID-19.

This rearrangement joins TRBV7-3 to TRBJ2-3; no clear D gene. The V gene lost 5 bases and the J gene lost 2 bases, with 11 bases spanning the gap. The CDR3 runs to 14 residues. The germline V gene has CDR1 SGHTA and CDR2 FQGTGA. CDR3 in amino acids: CASSERLTTDTQYF. For the CDR3, the DNA is TGTGCCAGCAGCGAGAGGCTGACCACAGATACGCAGTATTTT.

This chain joins TRBV27 and TRBJ1-1; 8 positions match TRBD1. The CDR3 is 13 amino acids. Germline loops: CDR1 MNHEY, CDR2 SMNVEV (reference sequence). J lost 5 bases, V lost 4 bases, and 3 bases had no gene match. The CDR3 sequence is CASSYRDRTEAFF. CDR3 nucleotide sequence: TGTGCCAGCAGTTACCGGGACAGGACTGAAGCTTTCTTT.

The CDR3 DNA follows: TGTGCCAGCAGACCGGGACAGCTTAATGAAAAACTGTTTTTT. This sequence encodes CASRPGQLNEKLFF. The V gene is TRBV6-5, the J gene TRBJ1-4; 7 bases agree with TRBD1. There are 14 residues in the CDR3. Germline CDR1 and CDR2: MNHEY and SVGAGI. V was clipped by 6 bases and J by 4 bases; unmatched bases: 5.

The chain carries TRBV27 and TRBJ2-3, with 10 bases identical to TRBD2. This CDR3 region has 15 residues. The J segment lost 4 bases and the V segment lost 6 bases, leaving 7 bases of the junction unmatched. CDR1 is MNHEY and CDR2 is SMNVEV in the germline V gene (reference sequence). CDR3 coding DNA: TGTGCCAGCAGCCTAGCGGGAGAGACCCCAGATACGCAGTATTTT. Its protein product is CASSLAGETPDTQYF.

The J gene is TRBJ2-1, the V gene TRBV7-3; D is perhaps TRBD1 (6 bases). The V and J ends lost 4 bases and 2 bases respectively, with 9 bases between them. This CDR3 spans 14 amino acids. Germline values: CDR1 SGHTA, CDR2 FQGTGA. In DNA, the CDR3 is TGTGCCAGCAGCTCCTCAGGGGCCTACAATGAGCAGTTCTTC. It codes for CASSSSGAYNEQFF.

The count of this clone is one. J is TRBJ2-3 and V is TRBV11-3, with 9 bases identical to TRBD2. This CDR3 has 18 residues. CDR1 and CDR2 from the germline V gene are SGHNT and YENEEA. V lost 1 base and J lost 6; bases outside the gene matches: 14. Written as DNA, the CDR3 is TGTGCCAGCAGCTTAGGAACTGGGGTCGCGGGAGGGTCCGATACGCAGTATTTT. As protein: CASSLGTGVAGGSDTQYF.

The V and J genes are TRBV27 and TRBJ1-2, with TRBD1 as a possible D gene (6 bases). With 3 bases removed from V and 0 bases from J, the gap between germline ends came to 11 bases. The CDR3 has 15 residues. Germline V gene sequence: CDR1 MNHEY, CDR2 SMNVEV (reference sequence). The CDR3 loop is CASSFGGGPNYGYTF. The DNA for the CDR3 is TGTGCCAGCAGTTTCGGGGGGGGGCCTAACTATGGCTACACCTTC.

J is TRBJ2-1 and V is TRBV12-3 or TRBV12-4, with D perhaps matching TRBD2 (6 bases). With 3 bases removed from V and 12 bases from J, the gap between germline ends came to 9 bases. This CDR3 region has 11 residues. CDR3 bases: TGTGCCAGCAGTTTGGGGACTGCGCAGTTCTTC. It translates to CASSLGTAQFF.

In DNA form, the CDR3 reads TGTGCCAGCAGCCACCCAAAAATCGGAGCTTTCTTT. It specifies CASSHPKIGAFF. V usage is TRBV28 and J usage is TRBJ1-1; D ambiguous. V gave up 6 bases and J gave up 10 bases, with 15 bases separating them. The CDR3 spans 12 residues. The germline CDR1 and CDR2 sequences are MDHEN and SYDVKM.